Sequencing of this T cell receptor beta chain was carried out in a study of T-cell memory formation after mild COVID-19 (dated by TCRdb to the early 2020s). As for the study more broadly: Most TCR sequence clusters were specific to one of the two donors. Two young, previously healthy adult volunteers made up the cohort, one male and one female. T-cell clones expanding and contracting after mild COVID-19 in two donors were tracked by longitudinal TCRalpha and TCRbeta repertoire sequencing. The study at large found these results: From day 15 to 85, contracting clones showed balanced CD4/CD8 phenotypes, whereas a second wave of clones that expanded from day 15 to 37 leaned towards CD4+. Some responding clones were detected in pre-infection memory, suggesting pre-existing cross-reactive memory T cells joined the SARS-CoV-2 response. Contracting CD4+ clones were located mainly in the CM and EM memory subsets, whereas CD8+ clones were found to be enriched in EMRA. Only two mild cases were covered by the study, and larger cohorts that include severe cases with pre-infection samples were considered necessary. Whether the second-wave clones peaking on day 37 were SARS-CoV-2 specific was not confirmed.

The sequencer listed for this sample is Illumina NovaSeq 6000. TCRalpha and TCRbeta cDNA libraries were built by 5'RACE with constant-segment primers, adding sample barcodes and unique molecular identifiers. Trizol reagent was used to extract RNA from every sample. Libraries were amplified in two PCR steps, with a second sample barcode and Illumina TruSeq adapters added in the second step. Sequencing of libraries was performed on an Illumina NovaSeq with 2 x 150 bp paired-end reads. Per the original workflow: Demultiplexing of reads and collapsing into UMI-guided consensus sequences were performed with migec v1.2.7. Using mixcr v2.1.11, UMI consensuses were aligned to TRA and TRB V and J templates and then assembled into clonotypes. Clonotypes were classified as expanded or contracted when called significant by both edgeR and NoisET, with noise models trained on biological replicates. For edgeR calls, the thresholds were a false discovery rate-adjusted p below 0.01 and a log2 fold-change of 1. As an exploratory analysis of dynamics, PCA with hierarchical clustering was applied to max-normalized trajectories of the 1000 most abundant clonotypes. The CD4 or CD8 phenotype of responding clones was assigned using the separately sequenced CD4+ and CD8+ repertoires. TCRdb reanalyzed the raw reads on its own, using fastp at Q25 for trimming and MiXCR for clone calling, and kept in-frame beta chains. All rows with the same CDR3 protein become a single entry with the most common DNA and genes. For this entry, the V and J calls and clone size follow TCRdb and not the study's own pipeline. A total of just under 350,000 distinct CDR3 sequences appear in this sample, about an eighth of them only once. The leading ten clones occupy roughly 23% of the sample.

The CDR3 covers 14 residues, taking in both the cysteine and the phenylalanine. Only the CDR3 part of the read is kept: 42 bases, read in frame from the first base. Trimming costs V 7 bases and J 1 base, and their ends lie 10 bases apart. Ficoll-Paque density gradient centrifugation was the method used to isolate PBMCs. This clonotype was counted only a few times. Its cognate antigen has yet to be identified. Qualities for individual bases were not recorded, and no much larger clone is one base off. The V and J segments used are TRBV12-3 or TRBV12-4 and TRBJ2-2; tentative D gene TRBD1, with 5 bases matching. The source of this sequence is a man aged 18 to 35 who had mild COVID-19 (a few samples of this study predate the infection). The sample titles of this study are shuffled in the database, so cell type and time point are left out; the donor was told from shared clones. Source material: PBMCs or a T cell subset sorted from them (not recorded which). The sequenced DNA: TGTGCCAGCACCTTGACAGAGAACACCGGGGAGCTGTTTTTT. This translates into CASTLTENTGELFF.